This T cell receptor beta chain emerged from a study of blood T cell repertoires in COVID-19. Study-level information: The United States, Italy and Spain supplied acute and convalescent COVID-19 samples. T cells, B-cell-depleted T cells, or PBMCs supplied cDNA or gDNA.

V dropped 4 bases and J dropped 7; count of bases not matched to a gene: 6. CDR1 is SGHVS, CDR2 FQNEAQ, per germline. This CDR3 spans 15 amino acids. As processed by the authors: Reference gene primers were amplified, and this amplification served to estimate nucleated cell counts. Sequencing used immunoSEQ multiplex PCR; TCRdb keeps in-frame clones, though not all of them. For V, J and clone size, that table is used; D and trimming come from the DNA. The profile shows about 160,000 clones, 85% of them singletons. The specimen was peripheral blood. The chain combines TRBV7-8 with TRBJ1-6; 8 nucleotides agree with TRBD1. This TCR derives from a man in his forties with acute or convalescent COVID-19. For the CDR3, the DNA is TGTGCCAGCAGCTCAGTACAGGGGGAAAATTCACCCCTCCACTTT. Protein: CASSSVQGENSPLHF.